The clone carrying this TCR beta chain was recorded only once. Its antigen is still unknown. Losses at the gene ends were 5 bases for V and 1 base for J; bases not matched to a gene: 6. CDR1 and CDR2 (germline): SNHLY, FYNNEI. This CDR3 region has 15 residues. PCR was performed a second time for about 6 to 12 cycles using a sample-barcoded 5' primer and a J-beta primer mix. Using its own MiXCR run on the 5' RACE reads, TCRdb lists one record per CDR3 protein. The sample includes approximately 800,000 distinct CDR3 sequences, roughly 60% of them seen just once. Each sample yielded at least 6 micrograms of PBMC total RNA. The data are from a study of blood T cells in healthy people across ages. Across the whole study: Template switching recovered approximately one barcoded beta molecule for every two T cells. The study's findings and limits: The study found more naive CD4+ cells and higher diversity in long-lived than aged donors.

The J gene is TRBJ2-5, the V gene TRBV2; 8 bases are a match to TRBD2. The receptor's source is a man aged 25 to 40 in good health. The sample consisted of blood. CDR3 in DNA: TGTGCCAGCAGTTCCGGGACTAGTCCCCAAGAGACCCAGTACTTC. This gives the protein CASSSGTSPQETQYF.